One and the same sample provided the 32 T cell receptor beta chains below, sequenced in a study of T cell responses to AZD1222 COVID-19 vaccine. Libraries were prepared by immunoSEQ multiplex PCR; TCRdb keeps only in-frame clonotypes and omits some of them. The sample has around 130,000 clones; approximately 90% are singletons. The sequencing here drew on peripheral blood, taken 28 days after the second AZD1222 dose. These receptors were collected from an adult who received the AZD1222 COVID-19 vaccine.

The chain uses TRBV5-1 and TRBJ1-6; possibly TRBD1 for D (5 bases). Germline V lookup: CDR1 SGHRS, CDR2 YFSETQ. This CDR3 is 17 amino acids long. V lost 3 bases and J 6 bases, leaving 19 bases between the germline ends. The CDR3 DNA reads TGCGCCAGCAGCTCCAACCCAGTGGGGGGGAGTAATTCACCCCTCCACTTT. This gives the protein CASSSNPVGGSNSPLHF.

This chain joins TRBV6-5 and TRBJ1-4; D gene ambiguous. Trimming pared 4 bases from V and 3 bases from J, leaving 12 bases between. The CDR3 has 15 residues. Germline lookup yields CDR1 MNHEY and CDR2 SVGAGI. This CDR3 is CASSSRTAPNEKLFF. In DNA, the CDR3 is TGTGCCAGCAGTTCCAGGACGGCGCCTAATGAAAAACTGTTTTTT.

In nucleotides, the CDR3 is TGTGCCAGCAGTTACTCCGGGATAACTGAAGCTTTCTTT. Translated, it gives CASSYSGITEAFF. The V call is TRBV6-5, the J call TRBJ1-1, with D unresolved. Trimming removed 0 bases from V and 5 bases from J, with 7 bases in between. The length of the CDR3 is 13 residues. Germline loops: CDR1 MNHEY, CDR2 SVGAGI.

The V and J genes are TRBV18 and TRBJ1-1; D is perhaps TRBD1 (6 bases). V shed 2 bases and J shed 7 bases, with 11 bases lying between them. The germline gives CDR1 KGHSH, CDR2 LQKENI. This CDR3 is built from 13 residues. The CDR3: CASSPVWGLEAFF. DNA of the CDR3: TGTGCCAGCTCACCAGTCTGGGGGCTTGAAGCTTTCTTT.

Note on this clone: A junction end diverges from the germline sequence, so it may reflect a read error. Here the CDR3 DNA reads TGCGCCAGCAGCCAAGAGGGGAGGGGGCAAGGGACCCAGTACTTC. Translating it yields CASSQEGRGQGTQYF. V gene TRBV4-1 combines with J gene TRBJ2-5; the D gene could be TRBD1 or TRBD2 (7 bases each). CDR3 length equals 15 residues. CDR1 is MGHRA and CDR2 is YSYEKL in the germline V gene.

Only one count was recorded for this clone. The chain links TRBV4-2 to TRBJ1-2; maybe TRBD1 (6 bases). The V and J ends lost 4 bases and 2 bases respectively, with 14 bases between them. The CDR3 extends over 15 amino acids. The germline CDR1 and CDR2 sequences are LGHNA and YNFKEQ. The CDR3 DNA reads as TGTGCCAGCAGCCCAACCTTTACAGGGAACTATGGCTACACCTTC. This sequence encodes CASSPTFTGNYGYTF.

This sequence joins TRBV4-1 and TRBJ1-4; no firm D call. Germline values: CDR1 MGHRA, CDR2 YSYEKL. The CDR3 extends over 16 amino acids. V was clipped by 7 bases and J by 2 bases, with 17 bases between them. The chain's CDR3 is CASTLGRGRTNEKLFF. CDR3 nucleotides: TGCGCCAGCACCCTTGGGAGAGGCCGCACTAATGAAAAACTGTTTTTT.

The CDR3, as DNA: TGTGCCAGCTCACCTCCGGGACTAGGATGGGACGAGCAGTACTTC. Translated: CASSPPGLGWDEQYF. The gene calls are TRBV18 and TRBJ2-7; 8 nucleotides match TRBD2. This CDR3 has 15 residues. Germline CDR1 is KGHSH and CDR2 is LQKENI. With 3 bases clipped from V and 5 bases from J, the junction kept 9 bases outside the gene matches.

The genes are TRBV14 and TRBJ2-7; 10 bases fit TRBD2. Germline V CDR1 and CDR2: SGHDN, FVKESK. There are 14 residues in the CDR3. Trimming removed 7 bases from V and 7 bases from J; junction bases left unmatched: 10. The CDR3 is CASMPLAGAEEQYF. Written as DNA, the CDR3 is TGTGCCAGCATGCCTCTAGCGGGAGCTGAAGAGCAGTACTTC.

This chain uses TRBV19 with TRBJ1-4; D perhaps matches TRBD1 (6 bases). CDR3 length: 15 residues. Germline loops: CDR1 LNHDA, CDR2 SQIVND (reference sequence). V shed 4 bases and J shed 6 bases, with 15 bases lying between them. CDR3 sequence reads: CASSSRQAVDEKLFF. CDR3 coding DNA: TGTGCCAGTAGTAGTCGACAGGCCGTGGATGAAAAACTGTTTTTT. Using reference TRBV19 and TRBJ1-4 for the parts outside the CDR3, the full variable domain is DGGITQSPKYLFRKEGQNVTLSCEQNLNHDAMYWYRQDPGQGLRLIYYSQIVNDFQKGDIAEGYSVSREKKESFPLTVTSAQKNPTAFYLCASSSRQAVDEKLFFGSGTQLSVL.

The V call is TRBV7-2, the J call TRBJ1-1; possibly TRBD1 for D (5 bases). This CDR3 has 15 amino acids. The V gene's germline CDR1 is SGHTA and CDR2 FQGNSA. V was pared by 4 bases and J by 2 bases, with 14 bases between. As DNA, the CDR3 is TGTGCCAGCAGCTATTATGCGGGGGACAACACTGAAGCTTTCTTT. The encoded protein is CASSYYAGDNTEAFF.

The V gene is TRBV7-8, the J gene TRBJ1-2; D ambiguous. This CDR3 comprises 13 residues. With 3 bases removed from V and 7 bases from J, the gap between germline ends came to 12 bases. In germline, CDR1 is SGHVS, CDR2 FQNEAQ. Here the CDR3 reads CASSFPQQTGYTF. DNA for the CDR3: TGTGCCAGCAGCTTCCCCCAGCAGACTGGCTACACCTTC.

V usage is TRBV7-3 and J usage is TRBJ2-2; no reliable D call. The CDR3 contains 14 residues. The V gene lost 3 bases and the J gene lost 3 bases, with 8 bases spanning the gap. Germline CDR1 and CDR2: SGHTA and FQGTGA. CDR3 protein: CASSFGRYTGELFF. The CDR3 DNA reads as TGTGCCAGCAGCTTTGGGCGGTACACCGGGGAGCTGTTTTTT.

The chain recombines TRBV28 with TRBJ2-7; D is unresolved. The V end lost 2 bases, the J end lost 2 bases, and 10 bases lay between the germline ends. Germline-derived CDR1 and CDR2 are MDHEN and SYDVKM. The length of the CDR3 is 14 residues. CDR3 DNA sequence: TGTGCCAGCAGTTTAACCCGGAGCGCCTACGAGCAGTACTTC. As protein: CASSLTRSAYEQYF.

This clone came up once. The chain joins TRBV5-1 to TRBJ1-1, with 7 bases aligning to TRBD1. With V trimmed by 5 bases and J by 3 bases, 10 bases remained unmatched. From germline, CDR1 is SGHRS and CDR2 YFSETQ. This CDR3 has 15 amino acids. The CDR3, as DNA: TGCGCCAGCAGGAACATAGGGGGCGGGGACACTGAAGCTTTCTTT. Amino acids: CASRNIGGGDTEAFF.

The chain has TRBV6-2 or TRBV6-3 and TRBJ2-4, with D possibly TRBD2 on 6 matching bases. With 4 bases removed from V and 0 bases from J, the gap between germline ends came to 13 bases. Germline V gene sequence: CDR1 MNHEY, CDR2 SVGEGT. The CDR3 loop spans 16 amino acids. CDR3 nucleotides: TGTGCCAGCAGTTCTCGGAGGGGCTTAGCCAAAAACATTCAGTACTTC. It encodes CASSSRRGLAKNIQYF.

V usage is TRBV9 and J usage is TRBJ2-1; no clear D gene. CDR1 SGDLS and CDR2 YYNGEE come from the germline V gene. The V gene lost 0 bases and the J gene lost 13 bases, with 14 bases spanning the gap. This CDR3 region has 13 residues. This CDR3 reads CASSVGDTPVQFF. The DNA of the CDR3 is TGTGCCAGCAGCGTAGGGGATACTCCCGTACAGTTCTTC.

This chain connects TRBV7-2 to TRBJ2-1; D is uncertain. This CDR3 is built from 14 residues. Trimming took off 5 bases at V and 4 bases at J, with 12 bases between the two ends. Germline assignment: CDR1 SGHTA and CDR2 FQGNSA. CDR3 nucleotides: TGTGCCAGCAGCCCGATCCGACCTTACAATGAGCAGTTCTTC. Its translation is CASSPIRPYNEQFF.

CDR3 loop: CSVRGPGPGGYTF. CDR3 DNA sequence: TGCAGCGTCCGAGGCCCTGGGCCGGGTGGCTACACCTTC. The chain is built from TRBV29-1 and TRBJ1-2, with D unclear. Germline V gene lookup returns CDR1 SQVTM and CDR2 ANQGSEA. The V and J ends lost 6 bases and 7 bases respectively, with 18 bases between them. The CDR3 is made up of 13 amino acids.

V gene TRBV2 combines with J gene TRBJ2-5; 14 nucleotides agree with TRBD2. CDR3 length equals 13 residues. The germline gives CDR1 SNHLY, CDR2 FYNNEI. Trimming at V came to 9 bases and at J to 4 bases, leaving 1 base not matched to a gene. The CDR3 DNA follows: TGTGCCAGGGGGACTAGCGGGAGAGAGACCCAGTACTTC. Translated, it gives CARGTSGRETQYF.

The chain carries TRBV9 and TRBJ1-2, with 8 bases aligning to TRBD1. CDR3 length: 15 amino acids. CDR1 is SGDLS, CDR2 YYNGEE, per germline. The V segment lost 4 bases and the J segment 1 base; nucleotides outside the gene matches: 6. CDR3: CASSHGTGSNYGYTF. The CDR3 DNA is TGTGCCAGCAGCCACGGGACAGGAAGTAACTATGGCTACACCTTC.

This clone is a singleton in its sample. The CDR3 nucleotides are TGTGCCAGCAGCGCCCGAGGGAATTCACCCCTCCACTTT. Amino acid sequence: CASSARGNSPLHF. The chain carries TRBV7-3 and TRBJ1-6; unclear D gene. The V gene lost 5 bases and the J gene lost 7 bases, with 9 bases spanning the gap. The germline V gene encodes CDR1 SGHTA and CDR2 FQGTGA. The CDR3 totals 13 residues. Looking up the rest from reference TRBV7-3 and TRBJ1-6 gives the full variable domain: GAGVSQTPSNKVTEKGKYVELRCDPISGHTALYWYRQSLGQGPEFLIYFQGTGAADDSGLPNDRFFAVRPEGSVSTLKIQRTERGDSAVYLCASSARGNSPLHFGNGTRLTVT.

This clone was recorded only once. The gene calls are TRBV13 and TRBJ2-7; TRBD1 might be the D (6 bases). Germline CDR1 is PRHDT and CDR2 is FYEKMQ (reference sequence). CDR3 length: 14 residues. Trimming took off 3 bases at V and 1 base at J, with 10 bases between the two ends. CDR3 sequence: CASSLTGQSYEQYF. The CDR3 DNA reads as TGTGCCAGCAGCTTGACGGGACAATCCTACGAGCAGTACTTC.

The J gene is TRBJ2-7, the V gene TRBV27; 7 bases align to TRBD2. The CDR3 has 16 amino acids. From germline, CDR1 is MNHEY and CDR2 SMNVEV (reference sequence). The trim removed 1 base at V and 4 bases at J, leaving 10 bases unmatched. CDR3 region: CASSLFLPSGIYEQYF. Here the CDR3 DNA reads TGTGCCAGCAGTTTATTCCTACCGAGCGGGATTTACGAGCAGTACTTC.

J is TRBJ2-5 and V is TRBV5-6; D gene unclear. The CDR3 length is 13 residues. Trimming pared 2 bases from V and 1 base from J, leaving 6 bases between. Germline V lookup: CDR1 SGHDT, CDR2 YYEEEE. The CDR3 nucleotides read TGTGCCAGCAGCTTCCAGCCCCAAGAGACCCAGTACTTC. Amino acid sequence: CASSFQPQETQYF.

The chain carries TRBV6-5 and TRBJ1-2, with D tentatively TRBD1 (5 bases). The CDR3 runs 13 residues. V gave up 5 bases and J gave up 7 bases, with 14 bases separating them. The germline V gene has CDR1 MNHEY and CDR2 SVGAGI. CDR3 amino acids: CASSTGERSGYTF. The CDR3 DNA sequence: TGTGCCAGCAGTACAGGAGAGCGGAGTGGCTACACCTTC.

This chain's CDR3 is CASSPRTGAAGEQYF. The CDR3 nucleotides are TGCGCCAGCAGCCCCCGGACAGGGGCAGCGGGCGAGCAGTACTTC. The chain has TRBV4-3 and TRBJ2-7; 9 bases are shared with TRBD1. The CDR3 covers 15 residues. CDR1 is LGHNA, CDR2 YSLEER, per germline. The V segment lost 4 bases and the J segment 6 bases; nucleotides outside the gene matches: 10.

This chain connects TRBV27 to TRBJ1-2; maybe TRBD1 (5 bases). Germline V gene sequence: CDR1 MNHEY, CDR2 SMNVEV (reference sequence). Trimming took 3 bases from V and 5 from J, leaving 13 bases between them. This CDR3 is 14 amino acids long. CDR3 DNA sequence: TGTGCCAGCAGTTTTTCCACAGGTTCTTATGGCTACACCTTC. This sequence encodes CASSFSTGSYGYTF.

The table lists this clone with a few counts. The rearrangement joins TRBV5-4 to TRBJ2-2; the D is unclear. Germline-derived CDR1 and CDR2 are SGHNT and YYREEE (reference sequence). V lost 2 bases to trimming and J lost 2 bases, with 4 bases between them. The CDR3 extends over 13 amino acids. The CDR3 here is CASSLGNTGELFF. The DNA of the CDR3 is TGTGCCAGCAGCTTAGGAAACACCGGGGAGCTGTTTTTT.

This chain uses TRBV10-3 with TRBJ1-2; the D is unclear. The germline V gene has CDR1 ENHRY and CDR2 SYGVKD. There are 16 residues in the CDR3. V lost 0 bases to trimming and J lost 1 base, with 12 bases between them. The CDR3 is CAISESLAAFNYGYTF. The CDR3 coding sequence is TGTGCCATCAGTGAGTCTTTGGCAGCCTTTAACTATGGCTACACCTTC.

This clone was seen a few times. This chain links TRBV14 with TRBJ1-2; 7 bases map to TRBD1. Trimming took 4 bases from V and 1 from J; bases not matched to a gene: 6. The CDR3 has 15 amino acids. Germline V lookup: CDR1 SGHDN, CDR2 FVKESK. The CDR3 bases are TGTGCCAGCAGCCGCCAGGGGGGTTATAACTATGGCTACACCTTC. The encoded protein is CASSRQGGYNYGYTF.

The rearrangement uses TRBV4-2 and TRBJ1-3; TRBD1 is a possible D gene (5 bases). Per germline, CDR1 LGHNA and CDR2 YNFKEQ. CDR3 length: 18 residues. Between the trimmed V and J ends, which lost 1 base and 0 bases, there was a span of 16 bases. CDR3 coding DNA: TGTGCCAGCAGCCAAGGGGACTTACCTCCGAGCTCTGGAAACACCATATATTTT. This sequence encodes CASSQGDLPPSSGNTIYF.